The present entry profiles one T cell receptor beta chain with its context. This CDR3 contains 16 residues. Germline V gene lookup returns CDR1 MDHEN and CDR2 SYDVKM. With V trimmed by 3 bases and J by 1 base, 6 bases remained unmatched. This sample was included in a study of shared clonotypes between healthy human individuals. For the study at large: CD4 naive and CD4 memory each took three plates per donor, while CD8 naive took two and CD8 memory one.

Assay: immunoSEQ multiplex PCR; the TCRdb copy retains only in-frame clones and omits some. The sample has roughly 1,500,000 clones, less than 99% seen once. The sequenced sample was naive CD4+ T cells sorted from blood. Subset specified: CD45RA+ positively selected. The chain has TRBV28 and TRBJ1-2, with TRBD1 identical over 9 bases. The receptor was derived from a man aged 25 to 45 in good health. CDR3 residues: CASSFPDRGGNYGYTF. Here the CDR3 DNA reads TGTGCCAGCAGTTTTCCGGACAGGGGTGGTAACTATGGCTACACCTTC.